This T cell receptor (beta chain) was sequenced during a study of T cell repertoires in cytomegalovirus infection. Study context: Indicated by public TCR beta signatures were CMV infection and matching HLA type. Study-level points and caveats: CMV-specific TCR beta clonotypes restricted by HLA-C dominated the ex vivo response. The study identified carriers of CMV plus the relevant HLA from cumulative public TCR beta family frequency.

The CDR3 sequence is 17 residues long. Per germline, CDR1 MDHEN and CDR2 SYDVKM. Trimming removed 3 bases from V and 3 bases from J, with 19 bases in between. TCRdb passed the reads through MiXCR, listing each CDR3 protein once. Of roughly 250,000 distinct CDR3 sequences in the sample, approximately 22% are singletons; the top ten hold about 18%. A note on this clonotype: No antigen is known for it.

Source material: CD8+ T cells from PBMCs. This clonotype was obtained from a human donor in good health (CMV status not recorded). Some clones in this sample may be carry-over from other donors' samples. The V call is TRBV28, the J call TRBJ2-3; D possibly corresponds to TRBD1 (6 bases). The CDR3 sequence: CASSLPPRGIWTDTQYF. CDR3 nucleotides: TGTGCCAGCAGTTTGCCACCCAGGGGAATCTGGACAGATACGCAGTATTTT.